This entry lists 12 T cell receptor beta chains sequenced from one sample in a study of T cells in localized non-small cell lung cancer (dated by TCRdb to the early 2020s). The protocol used for the library was the immunoSEQ multiplex PCR assay. TCRdb re-hosts the immuneACCESS table, in-frame sequences only. Its copies lack some clones; in the studies checked, an unresolved V gene accounts for under half of them, and the cause for the rest is not known. The sample table lists about 70,000 clones, 86% of them with a count of one. The biggest ten clones account for just over 20% of the sample. Sequenced here: peripheral blood, sampled before any cancer treatment. Receptors were obtained from a male donor older than 55 with stage III squamous cell lung carcinoma.

This chain joins TRBV19 and TRBJ1-3, with 8 positions matching TRBD1. With 4 bases clipped from V and 0 bases from J, the junction kept 8 bases outside the gene matches. The CDR3 consists of 17 residues. Germline V gene lookup returns CDR1 LNHDA and CDR2 SQIVND (reference sequence). For the CDR3, the DNA is TGTGCCAGTAGTACCTGGGACAGGCGTTCCTCTGGAAACACCATATATTTT. It yields the protein CASSTWDRRSSGNTIYF. The full variable domain, rest sourced from reference TRBV19 and TRBJ1-3, is DGGITQSPKYLFRKEGQNVTLSCEQNLNHDAMYWYRQDPGQGLRLIYYSQIVNDFQKGDIAEGYSVSREKKESFPLTVTSAQKNPTAFYLCASSTWDRRSSGNTIYFGEGSWLTVV.

This chain connects TRBV10-3 to TRBJ2-7, with D unresolved. The CDR3 sequence is 12 residues long. Germline V lookup: CDR1 ENHRY, CDR2 SYGVKD. Here the CDR3 DNA reads TGTGCATCCAGAAGTCGGGCCAGCGAGCAGTACTTC. Its translation: CASRSRASEQYF.

This chain connects TRBV5-5 to TRBJ2-3; no firm D call. The V gene lost 0 bases and the J gene lost 4 bases, with 12 bases spanning the gap. The CDR3 consists of 15 residues. The germline V gene has CDR1 SGHKS and CDR2 YYEKEE (reference sequence). The CDR3 protein is CASSLARTNADTQYF. For the CDR3, the DNA is TGTGCCAGCAGCTTGGCCCGGACGAATGCAGATACGCAGTATTTT. Full variable domain (outside the CDR3, taken from reference TRBV5-5 and TRBJ2-3): DAGVTQSPTHLIKTRGQQVTLRCSPISGHKSVSWYQQVLGQGPQFIFQYYEKEERGRGNFPDRFSARQFPNYSSELNVNALLLGDSALYLCASSLARTNADTQYFGPGTRLTVL.

The chain employs TRBV6-5 and TRBJ2-6; D tentatively fits TRBD1 or TRBD2 (6 bases each). The CDR3 length is 14 residues. Germline assignment: CDR1 MNHEY and CDR2 SVGAGI. The CDR3 sequence: CATRGATGANVLTF. The CDR3 DNA sequence: TGTGCTACGAGGGGGGCTACTGGGGCCAACGTCCTGACTTTC.

This clone was counted a few times. V gene TRBV6-6 combines with J gene TRBJ2-5; D unresolved. Germline V gene lookup returns CDR1 MNHNY and CDR2 SVGAGI (reference sequence). Trimming took off 5 bases at V and 0 bases at J, with 10 bases between the two ends. The CDR3 sequence is 14 residues long. CDR3 sequence: CASSAGRNQETQYF. For the CDR3, the DNA is TGTGCCAGCAGTGCCGGACGGAACCAAGAGACCCAGTACTTC.

The CDR3 loop reads CASRLRGGNQPQHF. The CDR3 coding sequence is TGTGCCAGCAGACTCAGGGGCGGCAATCAGCCCCAGCATTTT. J is TRBJ1-5 and V is TRBV6-5; a possible D gene is TRBD1 (6 bases). V was trimmed by 6 bases and J by 2 bases, leaving 11 bases between them. Germline-derived CDR1 and CDR2 are MNHEY and SVGAGI. The CDR3 spans 14 residues.

The CDR3 sequence is CASSVGASTPLHF. The CDR3 nucleotides read TGTGCCAGCAGCGTAGGGGCCTCCACACCCCTCCACTTT. The V and J genes are TRBV9 and TRBJ1-6; no definite D call. This CDR3 has 13 amino acids. The V gene lost 0 bases and the J gene lost 11 bases, with 9 bases spanning the gap. Germline loops: CDR1 SGDLS, CDR2 YYNGEE.

The chain employs TRBV6-5 and TRBJ1-1, with TRBD1 matching over 8 bases. Losses at the gene ends were 2 bases for V and 10 bases for J; bases not matched to a gene: 9. The germline CDR1 and CDR2 sequences are MNHEY and SVGAGI. The CDR3 totals 14 residues. CDR3 sequence (DNA): TGTGCCAGCAGTTACGGTACCCAGGGGGCCGGAGCTTTCTTT. Protein sequence: CASSYGTQGAGAFF.

This chain uses TRBV7-2 with TRBJ2-7; D remains unclear. This CDR3 has 13 amino acids. Germline CDR1 reads SGHTA; CDR2 reads FQGNSA. Trimming stripped 1 base from V and 2 bases from J, with 6 bases between. CDR3 nucleotide sequence: TGTGCCAGCAGCTTAGGTTTTACCTACGAGCAGTACGTC. Protein: CASSLGFTYEQYV.

This sequence joins TRBV5-6 and TRBJ2-3; 15 nucleotides agree with TRBD2. J gave up 5 bases and V 2 bases, and 6 bases lay outside the gene matches. The germline gives CDR1 SGHDT, CDR2 YYEEEE. There are 17 residues in the CDR3. The CDR3 DNA follows: TGTGCCAGCAGCTTTGGTGGACTAGCGGGGGGGAAAGATACGCAGTATTTT. It translates to CASSFGGLAGGKDTQYF. Looking up the rest from reference TRBV5-6 and TRBJ2-3 gives the full variable domain: DAGVTQSPTHLIKTRGQQVTLRCSPKSGHDTVSWYQQALGQGPQFIFQYYEEEERQRGNFPDRFSGHQFPNYSSELNVNALLLGDSALYLCASSFGGLAGGKDTQYFGPGTRLTVL.

This clone was recorded once. The CDR3 coding sequence is TGTGCCAGCAGCCCCATAAGGAATGAGCAGTTCTTC. Translating gives CASSPIRNEQFF. This chain links TRBV7-6 with TRBJ2-1; D is undetermined. The CDR3 has 12 residues. Deletions cut 5 bases from V and 7 bases from J, with 9 bases between. Per germline, CDR1 SGHVS and CDR2 FNYEAQ.

V and J are TRBV5-1 and TRBJ2-5; the match to TRBD1 covers 9 bases. Per the germline V gene, CDR1 is SGHRS and CDR2 is YFSETQ. CDR3 length: 15 residues. V trimming: 2 bases; J trimming: 5 bases; junction bases outside the gene matches: 7. CDR3 in DNA: TGCGCCAGCAGCTTCGGGGACAGGGAGGTGGAGACCCAGTACTTC. This encodes CASSFGDREVETQYF.